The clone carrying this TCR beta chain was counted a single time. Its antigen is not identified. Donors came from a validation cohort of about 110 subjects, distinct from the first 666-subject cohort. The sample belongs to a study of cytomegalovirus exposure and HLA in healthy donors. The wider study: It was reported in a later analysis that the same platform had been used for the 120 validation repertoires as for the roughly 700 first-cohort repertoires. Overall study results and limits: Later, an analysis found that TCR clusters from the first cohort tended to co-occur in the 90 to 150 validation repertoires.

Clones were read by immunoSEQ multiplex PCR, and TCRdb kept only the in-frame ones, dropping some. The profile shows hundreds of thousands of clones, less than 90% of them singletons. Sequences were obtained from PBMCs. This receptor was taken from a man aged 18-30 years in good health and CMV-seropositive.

Here the CDR3 DNA reads TGTGCCAGCATCCCGACCGGGACAGGGTTCCCAGGGCAGTACTTC. Its translation: CASIPTGTGFPGQYF. The rearrangement uses TRBV28 and TRBJ2-7; 9 bases match TRBD1. CDR3 length: 15 residues. The V gene end was trimmed by 7 bases and the J gene end by 9 bases; junction bases not matched to a gene: 16. Per the germline V gene, CDR1 is MDHEN and CDR2 is SYDVKM. Full variable domain (rest looked up from reference TRBV28 and TRBJ2-7): DVKVTQSSRYLVKRTGEKVFLECVQDMDHENMFWYRQDPGLGLRLIYFSYDVKMKEKGDIPEGYSVSREKKERFSLILESASTNQTSMYLCASIPTGTGFPGQYFGPGTRLTVT.